One and the same sample provided the 27 T cell receptor beta chains below, sequenced in a study of cytomegalovirus exposure and HLA in healthy donors. PCR was performed using 60 Vbeta and 13 Jbeta primers. Here immunoSEQ multiplex PCR was the method, and the copy in TCRdb shows in-frame clones only, minus some. The data contain some 180,000 clones, roughly 87% of them singletons. Sequenced sample: PBMCs. The source of these receptors is a man in his forties in good health and CMV-seronegative.

The chain employs TRBV6-5 and TRBJ1-1; a weak D match, TRBD1 (6 bases). Trimming took off 7 bases at V and 0 bases at J, with 15 bases between the two ends. This CDR3 contains 15 residues. The germline gives CDR1 MNHEY, CDR2 SVGAGI. CDR3 nucleotides: TGTGCCAGCACTCGGGACAACAACATGAACACTGAAGCTTTCTTT. This encodes CASTRDNNMNTEAFF.

This sequence joins TRBV18 and TRBJ1-2; D remains unclear. The CDR3 has 14 amino acids. Germline CDR1 KGHSH, CDR2 LQKENI. V was pared by 5 bases and J by 1 base, with 11 bases between. CDR3 nucleotides: TGTGCCAGCTCATTCGCAGCGAATAACTATGGCTACACCTTC. Translating gives CASSFAANNYGYTF. The whole variable domain, remainder taken from reference TRBV18 and TRBJ1-2, is NAGVMQNPRHLVRRRGQEARLRCSPMKGHSHVYWYRQLPEEGLKFMVYLQKENIIDESGMPKERFSAEFPKEGPSILRIQQVVRGDSAAYFCASSFAANNYGYTFGSGTRLTVV.

V and J are TRBV15 and TRBJ2-1, with D possibly matching TRBD2 (5 bases). The CDR3 is made up of 16 amino acids. V was trimmed by 1 base and J by 2 bases, leaving 12 bases between them. The germline CDR1 and CDR2 sequences are LNHNV and YYDKDF (reference sequence). The CDR3 region is CATSRGLEVPYNEQFF. Written as DNA, the CDR3 is TGTGCCACCAGCAGAGGGCTGGAGGTTCCCTACAATGAGCAGTTCTTC.

The V gene is TRBV7-2, the J gene TRBJ2-5; no clear D gene. Deletions cut 4 bases from V and 3 bases from J, with 12 bases between. Germline CDR1 and CDR2: SGHTA and FQGNSA. This CDR3 region has 14 residues. The CDR3 DNA reads as TGTGCCAGCAGCTCCCCCCTAGGAGAAGAGACCCAGTACTTC. The encoded protein is CASSSPLGEETQYF.

The V and J genes are TRBV30 and TRBJ2-6; 7 bases match TRBD1. The CDR3 length is 15 residues. CDR1 GTSNPN and CDR2 SVGIG come from the germline V gene (reference sequence). V lost 3 bases to trimming and J lost 4 bases; unmatched junction nucleotides: 6. This chain's CDR3 is CAWSRRGSGANVLTF. CDR3 in DNA: TGTGCCTGGAGCCGCAGGGGGAGCGGGGCCAACGTCCTGACTTTC.

The V and J genes are TRBV5-4 and TRBJ2-2; TRBD1 is a possible D gene (5 bases). Germline V gene lookup returns CDR1 SGHNT and CDR2 YYREEE (reference sequence). V gave up 2 bases and J gave up 4 bases, with 18 bases separating them. The CDR3 totals 17 residues. CDR3 sequence: CASSFGQGRAATGELFF. The CDR3 DNA reads as TGTGCCAGCAGCTTCGGTCAGGGTCGGGCAGCCACCGGGGAGCTGTTTTTT.

A note on this clone: The same CDR3 can be traced to other DNA sequences in this sample. J is TRBJ1-1 and V is TRBV18, with a possible D match to TRBD1 (5 bases). The V gene's germline CDR1 is KGHSH and CDR2 LQKENI. The CDR3 is 13 residues long. Trimming took 2 bases from V and 1 from J, leaving 5 bases between them. The CDR3 reads CASSPGQNTEAFF. In nucleotides, the CDR3 is TGTGCCAGCTCACCAGGACAGAACACTGAAGCTTTCTTT.

CDR3 protein: CAWSTGTGKDEQYF. DNA of the CDR3: TGTGCCTGGAGCACCGGGACAGGGAAGGACGAGCAGTACTTC. The rearrangement uses TRBV30 and TRBJ2-7, with 9 bases aligning to TRBD1. Germline V CDR1 and CDR2: GTSNPN, SVGIG (reference sequence). The CDR3 runs to 14 residues. With V trimmed by 3 bases and J by 5 bases, 8 bases remained unmatched.

The chain employs TRBV10-3 and TRBJ1-2; D unresolved. This CDR3 comprises 13 residues. Germline V gene lookup returns CDR1 ENHRY and CDR2 SYGVKD. V was trimmed by 0 bases and J by 9 bases, leaving 11 bases between them. CDR3 in amino acids: CAISESTDFRYTF. The CDR3, as DNA: TGTGCCATCAGTGAGTCGACGGACTTCCGCTACACCTTC.

This sequence joins TRBV6-5 and TRBJ2-7, with TRBD1 matching over 9 bases. Trimming at V came to 6 bases and at J to 0 bases, leaving 6 bases not matched to a gene. CDR1 MNHEY and CDR2 SVGAGI come from the germline V gene. The CDR3 totals 15 residues. The CDR3 loop reads CASRKGTGLSYEQYF. CDR3 bases: TGTGCCAGCAGGAAAGGGACAGGGCTCTCCTACGAGCAGTACTTC.

V and J are TRBV28 and TRBJ1-2, with TRBD1 as a possible D gene (5 bases). V lost 3 bases to trimming and J lost 4 bases, with 15 bases between them. The CDR3 is 15 residues long. The germline gives CDR1 MDHEN, CDR2 SYDVKM. CDR3 in DNA: TGTGCCAGCAGTTTCGTCCAGGGTGGCGGCTATGGCTACACCTTC. It encodes CASSFVQGGGYGYTF.

The gene calls are TRBV30 and TRBJ2-7; D is unresolved. CDR3 length: 11 amino acids. The germline gives CDR1 GTSNPN, CDR2 SVGIG (reference sequence). Between the trimmed V and J ends, which lost 3 bases and 6 bases, there was a span of 9 bases. The CDR3 DNA reads TGTGCCTGGAGCGTGAAGCTCGAGCAGTACTTC. As protein: CAWSVKLEQYF.

The CDR3 is CASSPVGSGGYTF. CDR3 bases: TGTGCCAGCTCACCAGTCGGATCGGGAGGCTACACCTTC. The chain has TRBV18 and TRBJ1-2; D unclear. Germline V lookup: CDR1 KGHSH, CDR2 LQKENI. This CDR3 has 13 residues. With 2 bases removed from V and 8 bases from J, the gap between germline ends came to 12 bases.

This clone was seen a handful of times. The genes are TRBV29-1 and TRBJ1-4, with TRBD1 identical over 11 bases. Unmatched junction bases numbered 7, after V lost 5 bases and J lost 2 bases. Germline values: CDR1 SQVTM, CDR2 ANQGSEA. The CDR3 consists of 16 residues. CDR3: CSVFLGQGGTNEKLFF. CDR3 nucleotides: TGCAGCGTTTTCTTGGGACAGGGGGGGACTAATGAAAAACTGTTTTTT.

V is TRBV7-2 and J is TRBJ2-7, with TRBD2 identical over 8 bases. The V and J ends lost 1 base and 3 bases, in that order; junction bases with no gene match: 5. Germline CDR1 is SGHTA and CDR2 is FQGNSA. The CDR3 sequence is 15 residues long. The CDR3 sequence is CASSLGPLAGYEQYF. The CDR3 DNA reads TGTGCCAGCAGCTTAGGTCCGCTAGCGGGCTACGAGCAGTACTTC.

The V call is TRBV11-2, the J call TRBJ2-2; TRBD2 matches at 8 bases. With 3 bases clipped from V and 0 bases from J, the junction kept 9 bases outside the gene matches. This CDR3 region has 18 residues. Germline values: CDR1 SGHAT, CDR2 FQNNGV. DNA of the CDR3: TGTGCCAGCAGCTTCCCCAGGCTAGCGGGCGCGAACACCGGGGAGCTGTTTTTT. It specifies CASSFPRLAGANTGELFF.

The chain combines TRBV28 with TRBJ2-7; the match to TRBD2 covers 9 bases. In germline, CDR1 is MDHEN, CDR2 SYDVKM. The CDR3 spans 14 residues. The V and J ends lost 5 bases and 3 bases, in that order; junction bases with no gene match: 5. CDR3 coding DNA: TGTGCCAGCAGTCAGGGACTAGCCCTCTACGAGCAGTACTTC. It yields the protein CASSQGLALYEQYF.

This chain uses TRBV28 with TRBJ2-7, with 11 bases identical to TRBD2. The CDR3 runs to 14 residues. From germline, CDR1 is MDHEN and CDR2 SYDVKM. Trimming took 6 bases from V and 3 from J; bases not matched to a gene: 4. The CDR3 nucleotides are TGTGCCAGCAGGGTAGCGGGAGGGATCTACGAGCAGTACTTC. This translates into CASRVAGGIYEQYF.

This chain links TRBV28 with TRBJ2-7; 10 bases align to TRBD1. J was trimmed by 3 bases and V by 5 bases; bases with no gene match: 13. The germline V gene encodes CDR1 MDHEN and CDR2 SYDVKM. The CDR3 is made up of 17 amino acids. Written as DNA, the CDR3 is TGTGCCAGCAGTAGGGACAGGGGACCTAGAACCTACTACGAGCAGTACTTC. Translating it yields CASSRDRGPRTYYEQYF.

V is TRBV23-1 and J is TRBJ2-3; the D gene is possibly TRBD1 (7 bases). TRBV23-1 falls under the ORF class, with uncertain function. The V end lost 0 bases, the J end lost 5 bases, and 15 bases lay between the germline ends. This CDR3 region has 16 residues. CDR3: CASSQSAGGTRDTQYF. CDR3 nucleotides: TGCGCCAGCAGTCAATCGGCAGGGGGGACCCGAGATACGCAGTATTTT.

The gene calls are TRBV7-9 and TRBJ2-6, with 10 positions matching TRBD1. Germline V gene sequence: CDR1 SEHNR, CDR2 FQNEAQ (reference sequence). The length of the CDR3 is 18 residues. J lost 1 base, V lost 5 bases, and 8 bases had no gene match. CDR3 in DNA: TGTGCCAGCAGCCCCGACAGGGGGCTACGTTCTGGGGCCAACGTCCTGACTTTC. It yields the protein CASSPDRGLRSGANVLTF.

CDR3 nucleotide sequence: TGCGCCAGCAGACGGACAGGGGGCGCCTACGAGCAGTACTTC. Translating it yields CASRRTGGAYEQYF. The chain uses TRBV5-1 and TRBJ2-7; 11 bases map to TRBD1. The CDR3 spans 14 residues. V dropped 5 bases and J dropped 2; count of bases not matched to a gene: 3. From germline, CDR1 is SGHRS and CDR2 YFSETQ.

This clone was detected once. The J gene is TRBJ1-5, the V gene TRBV19; the D is unclear. V dropped 3 bases and J dropped 2 bases, with 11 bases sitting between them. The germline CDR1 and CDR2 sequences are LNHDA and SQIVND (reference sequence). The CDR3 is 15 amino acids. The CDR3 is CASSMAGGGNQPQHF. The CDR3 coding sequence is TGTGCCAGTAGTATGGCAGGTGGTGGCAATCAGCCCCAGCATTTT.

This chain joins TRBV13 and TRBJ2-3; 7 nucleotides align to TRBD1. Per germline, CDR1 PRHDT and CDR2 FYEKMQ (reference sequence). This CDR3 region has 15 residues. The trim removed 5 bases at V and 1 base at J, leaving 6 bases unmatched. The CDR3 is CASSPGGKGTDTQYF. CDR3 bases: TGTGCCAGCAGCCCAGGGGGTAAGGGCACAGATACGCAGTATTTT.

This CDR3 reads CATSKGTGYEDEQFF. In nucleotides, the CDR3 is TGTGCCACCAGCAAAGGCACAGGGTATGAGGATGAGCAGTTCTTC. V usage is TRBV15 and J usage is TRBJ2-1, with D possibly TRBD1 on 6 matching bases. The V end was cut by 4 bases, the J end by 8 bases, with 18 bases between. Germline CDR1 is LNHNV and CDR2 is YYDKDF (reference sequence). The CDR3 has 15 residues.

As DNA, the CDR3 is TGTGCCAGCCTGGAGGAACAAGAGACCCAGTACTTC. Amino acids: CASLEEQETQYF. The chain has TRBV28 and TRBJ2-5, with a possible D match to TRBD2 (5 bases). V was shortened by 8 bases and J by 2 bases, with 9 bases between the two germline ends. Germline lookup yields CDR1 MDHEN and CDR2 SYDVKM. The CDR3 totals 12 residues.

V and J are TRBV5-1 and TRBJ2-5; D is possibly TRBD2 (6 bases). Germline CDR1 SGHRS, CDR2 YFSETQ. The CDR3 totals 15 residues. V lost 1 base, J lost 3 bases, and 13 bases lay in between. The CDR3 protein is CASSLQLLAEETQYF. The CDR3 coding sequence is TGCGCCAGCAGCTTGCAACTACTAGCCGAAGAGACCCAGTACTTC. Full variable domain (outside the CDR3, taken from reference TRBV5-1 and TRBJ2-5): KAGVTQTPRYLIKTRGQQVTLSCSPISGHRSVSWYQQTPGQGLQFLFEYFSETQRNKGNFPGRFSGRQFSNSRSEMNVSTLELGDSALYLCASSLQLLAEETQYFGPGTRLLVL.